This TCR beta chain was identified in a study of shared clonotypes between healthy human individuals (dated by TCRdb to about 2020). Some background on the complete study: The cohort included three men and a couple of women between 18 and 49 years of age. For each donor, CD4 naive and CD4 memory were each run on three plates, CD8 naive on two plates, and CD8 memory on one plate. The study deeply sequenced blood TCR repertoires of roughly five healthy adults to estimate repertoire size and the extent of clonotype sharing between individuals. To increase sequencing depth and limit assay-specific biases, TCR repertoire library preparation and sequencing were carried out by different laboratories using diverse techniques. Between about 0.9 and 9 billion PBMCs per donor were obtained by leukapheresis.

Notes on this clone: It has no known antigen specificity. The input lacks base qualities; no much larger clone sits a single base away.

For the CD8 naive samples, CD45RO-negative cells were positively selected for CCR7, yielding a CD45RA+CCR7+ population from which TemRA cells were excluded. Healthy HIV-negative adults with no recently reported acute infections or vaccinations were included as donors. All donors were Caucasian adults living in Nashville, Tennessee, USA. After blood collection by leukapheresis, PBMCs were isolated using Ficoll-Histopaque density gradient centrifugation and then cryopreserved in the vapor phase of liquid nitrogen. Analytical flow cytometry was used to check the purity and quantity of every magnetically sorted T cell population. Genomic DNA was isolated from every sorted fraction and measured by UV absorbance on a Nanodrop 2000c. Overall study results and their limits: Naive subsets generally had larger estimated clonotype richness than memory subsets. Compared with non-shared clonotypes, the clonotypes found in all four sorted-subset donors had higher generation probabilities. The small number of donors limited the genetic and exposure-history diversity represented. Rarefaction of sorted-subset datasets indicated incomplete sequencing despite the large sequencing depth. Based on pairwise subsampling, the degree of clonotype sharing among donors was expected to be affected by sequencing depth. Only blood was sampled, and tissue TCR repertoires likely differ from those in blood. Across a handful of donors, around 5% of naive CD4, 3.5% of naive CD8, under 2.5% of memory CD4, and approximately 0.4% of memory CD8 clonotypes were shared.

Using the deep immunoSEQ assay, multiplex PCR amplified TCR CDR3 regions from genomic DNA. Extracted genomic DNA from each cell subset was spread evenly across all wells of several immunoSEQ 96-well plates, with each plate serving as a replicate. For sorted subsets, around 200 ng genomic DNA, equal to 30,000 or so T cell genomes, was loaded into each replicate PCR. Purified libraries were quantified with a Qubit 3.0 fluorometer, sized on a Bioanalyzer 2100, and re-quantified with the KAPA Library Quantification kit. Every immunoSEQ 96-well plate was sequenced on a dedicated single-read 150-cycle Illumina NextSeq 550 flow cell. The study's processing was this. Because the immunoSEQ output included only junctional sequences and no quality scores, the filtering could not be the same as the filtering used for full-length reads. Sequences were annotated with PyIR, a Python wrapper for IgBLAST v1.9, and V/J genes and CDR3 were assigned using IMGT germline references. Any read was removed if the V/J assignment was weak (E-value above 1e-6), the CDR3 was missing, or the read contained stop codons, out-of-frame junctions, or ambiguous translated residues. A V3J clonotype was defined by an identical inferred V gene, J gene, and CDR3 amino acid sequence. Percentage overlap between repertoires was computed as shared unique clonotypes divided by the size of the smaller repertoire. Three approaches were used to assess repertoire richness: RTK rarefaction, the Chao1 estimator, and Recon v2.1 estimates of unobserved clonotypes. Generation probabilities were computed with OLGA for all TCRbeta clonotypes obtained by the gDNA method from several donors. TCRdb limited this immuneACCESS table to in-frame rearrangements with V and J called. A share of clones is missing; checked studies link under half to unresolved V genes, and the rest is unexplained. V, J and clone size are those of that table, while D and trimming were read from the DNA. Recorded for this sample are roughly 2,000,000 clones; about 95% of them occurred a single time. The top ten constitute around 1% of the sample.

The clonotype comes from a man aged 18 to 29 in good health. Sequencing used naive CD8+ T cells sorted from blood. The label giving this sample's cell subset or site can be read as: CD45RA+CCR7+.

Here the CDR3 is given as CASRPGLPHYEQYF. In nucleotides, the sequence is TGTGCCAGCAGACCGGGACTACCCCACTACGAGCAGTACTTC. In this chain, TRBV27 is recombined with TRBJ2-7, with TRBD2 matching 7 junction bases. V ends up 6 bases short and J 3 bases short, with an unmatched junction base count of 8. CDR1 and CDR2 are drawn from the germline V gene (reference sequence): MNHEY, SMNVEV. The cysteine opens and the phenylalanine closes a CDR3 of 14 amino acids. Solely the CDR3 DNA is kept, with 42 bases framed from the first base.